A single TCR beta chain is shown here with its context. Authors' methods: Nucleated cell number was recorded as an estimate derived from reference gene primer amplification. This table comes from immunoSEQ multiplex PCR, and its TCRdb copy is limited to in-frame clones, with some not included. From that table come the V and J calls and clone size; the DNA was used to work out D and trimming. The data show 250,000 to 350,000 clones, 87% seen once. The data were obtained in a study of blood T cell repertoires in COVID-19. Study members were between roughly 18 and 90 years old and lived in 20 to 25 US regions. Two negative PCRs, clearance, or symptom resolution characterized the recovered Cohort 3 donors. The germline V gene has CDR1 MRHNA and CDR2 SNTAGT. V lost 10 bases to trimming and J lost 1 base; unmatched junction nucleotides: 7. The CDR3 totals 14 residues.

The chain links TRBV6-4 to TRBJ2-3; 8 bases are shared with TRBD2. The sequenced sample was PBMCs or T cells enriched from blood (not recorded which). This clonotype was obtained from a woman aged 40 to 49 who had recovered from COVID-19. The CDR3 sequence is CATQRELGTDTQYF. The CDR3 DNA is TGTGCCACCCAGCGGGAGCTGGGCACAGATACGCAGTATTTT.